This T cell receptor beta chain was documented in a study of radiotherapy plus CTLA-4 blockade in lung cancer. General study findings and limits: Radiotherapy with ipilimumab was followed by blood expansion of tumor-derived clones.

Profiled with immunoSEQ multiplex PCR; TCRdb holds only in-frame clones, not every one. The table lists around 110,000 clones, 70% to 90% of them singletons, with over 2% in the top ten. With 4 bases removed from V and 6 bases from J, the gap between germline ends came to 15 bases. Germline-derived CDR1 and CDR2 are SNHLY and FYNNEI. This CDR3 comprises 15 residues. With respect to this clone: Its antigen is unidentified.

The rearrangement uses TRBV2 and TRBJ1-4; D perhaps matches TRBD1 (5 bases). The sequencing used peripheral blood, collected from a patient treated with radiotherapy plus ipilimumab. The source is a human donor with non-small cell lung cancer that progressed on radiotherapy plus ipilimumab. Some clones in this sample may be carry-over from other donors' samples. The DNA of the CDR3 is TGTGCCAGCAGTGTGGGGGGTAGTATTTATGAAAAACTGTTTTTT. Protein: CASSVGGSIYEKLFF.